The subject of this entry is one TCR beta chain. This clone appeared once. The target of this receptor is not known. The input lacks base qualities; no much larger clone sits a single base away. Taken with the paper, the label for time point translates to: baseline before first vaccination. The treatment or condition label on this specimen signifies: meningococcal conjugate vaccine given as trial control. Vaccinee samples came from UK trials COV001 and COV002, including a single-blind randomized controlled phase 2/3 trial of AZD1222 (ChAdOx1 nCoV-19) in healthy adults. For TCRbeta chain sequencing, PBMC samples were collected from trial participants at day 0 and at day 28 after the second dose. This specimen comes from a study of T cell responses to AZD1222 COVID-19 vaccine (dated by TCRdb to about 2021). About the investigation overall: A total of 233 trial participants underwent TCR sequencing, of whom 200 to 220 had received two doses of AZD1222 and 26 had received two doses of the MenACWY control vaccine. Trial participants were enrolled by age into subgroups of 18-55, 56-69 and 70-plus years, and about 150, 27 and 61 TCR-sequenced participants, respectively, were included in these subgroups.

The CDR3 regions of human TCRbeta chains were analyzed by immunosequencing. Regarding the original processing steps: TCRs in the repertoires were compared against a reference library of SARS-CoV-2-specific TCRs that had been generated with the MIRA antigen-specificity platform. Breadth was defined as the fraction of unique TCRs that were SARS-CoV-2-associated. Depth was defined as the fraction of total T cells that were SARS-CoV-2-associated. Each spike-specific TCR was assigned to its reactive spike region and to a CD4 or CD8 class using the MIRA data. Log10-transformed breadth and depth values were compared by one-way ANOVA with Sidak's multiple comparisons tests. The clones in this table, taken by TCRdb from immuneACCESS, are in-frame only. Not every clone is retained; where verified, under half of the shortfall comes from an unresolved V gene, and the cause of the rest is unknown. V and J calls and clone size are given by that table; D and trimming were obtained from the DNA. Present in this sample are about 130,000 clones, about 88% of which were seen just once. The ten largest clones capture approximately 18% of the sample.

What the authors observed across the whole study: The whole spike protein was spanned by vaccine-associated CD4 TCRs, and dominant responses were seen in regions 160-218 and 743-854. Most participants were white British and females outnumbered males, and the authors suggested that clonal diversity may have been underestimated. After two AZD1222 doses, spike-specific TCR breadth and depth were significantly higher than at day 0 and than in MenACWY recipients. Conclusions about previously exposed vaccinees are limited because only a handful of AZD1222 recipients were SARS-CoV-2 seropositive at baseline. Because no day 14 peak-response samples were available, the repertoires could be characterized only after the peak T cell response. The 56-69-year group was small, and its depth increase did not reach significance, likely because of low power. Nearly half of unique spike-specific TCRs reportedly recognized epitopes outside regions mutated in the B.1.351 and B.1.1.7 variants.

Counted from cysteine to phenylalanine, this CDR3 has 16 amino acids. This entry keeps only the CDR3 DNA: 48 bases, framed from base 1. V trim: 2 bases; J trim: 0 bases; unmatched bases: 10. The CDR1 and CDR2 encoded by the germline V gene are SQVTM and ANQGSEA. In this chain, TRBV29-1 is recombined with TRBJ2-7, with 7 bases in between that match TRBD2. The sequence derives from an adult in good health. The input for sequencing was peripheral blood, taken on day 0 of MenACWY control vaccination. The CDR3 region reads CSVELQTSLSSYEQYF. The DNA sequence is as follows: TGCAGCGTTGAACTACAGACTAGCCTTAGCTCCTACGAGCAGTACTTC.